This T cell receptor beta chain originates from a study of control samples from healthy donors and cancer patients. Germline V lookup: CDR1 SQVTM, CDR2 ANQGSEA. Trimming cost V 7 bases and J 1 base, with 13 bases left between them. This CDR3 comprises 13 residues. This clone has only one observation. The protocol was immunoSEQ multiplex PCR, while the TCRdb copy is restricted to in-frame clones and leaves out a portion. The sample has 55,000 to 85,000 clones, over 85% seen once. The chain links TRBV29-1 to TRBJ1-1, with D unresolved. The source of this sequence is a man in his 60s with lung cancer. Sequenced material: PBMCs. Here the CDR3 DNA reads TGCAGCGGTAACGGACCTACGAACACTGAAGCTTTCTTT. This encodes CSGNGPTNTEAFF. Together with reference TRBV29-1 and TRBJ1-1, the CDR3 gives the full variable domain: SAVISQKPSRDICQRGTSLTIQCQVDSQVTMMFWYRQQPGQSLTLIATANQGSEATYESGFVIDKFPISRPNLTFSTLTVSNMSPEDSSIYLCSGNGPTNTEAFFGQGTRLTVV.